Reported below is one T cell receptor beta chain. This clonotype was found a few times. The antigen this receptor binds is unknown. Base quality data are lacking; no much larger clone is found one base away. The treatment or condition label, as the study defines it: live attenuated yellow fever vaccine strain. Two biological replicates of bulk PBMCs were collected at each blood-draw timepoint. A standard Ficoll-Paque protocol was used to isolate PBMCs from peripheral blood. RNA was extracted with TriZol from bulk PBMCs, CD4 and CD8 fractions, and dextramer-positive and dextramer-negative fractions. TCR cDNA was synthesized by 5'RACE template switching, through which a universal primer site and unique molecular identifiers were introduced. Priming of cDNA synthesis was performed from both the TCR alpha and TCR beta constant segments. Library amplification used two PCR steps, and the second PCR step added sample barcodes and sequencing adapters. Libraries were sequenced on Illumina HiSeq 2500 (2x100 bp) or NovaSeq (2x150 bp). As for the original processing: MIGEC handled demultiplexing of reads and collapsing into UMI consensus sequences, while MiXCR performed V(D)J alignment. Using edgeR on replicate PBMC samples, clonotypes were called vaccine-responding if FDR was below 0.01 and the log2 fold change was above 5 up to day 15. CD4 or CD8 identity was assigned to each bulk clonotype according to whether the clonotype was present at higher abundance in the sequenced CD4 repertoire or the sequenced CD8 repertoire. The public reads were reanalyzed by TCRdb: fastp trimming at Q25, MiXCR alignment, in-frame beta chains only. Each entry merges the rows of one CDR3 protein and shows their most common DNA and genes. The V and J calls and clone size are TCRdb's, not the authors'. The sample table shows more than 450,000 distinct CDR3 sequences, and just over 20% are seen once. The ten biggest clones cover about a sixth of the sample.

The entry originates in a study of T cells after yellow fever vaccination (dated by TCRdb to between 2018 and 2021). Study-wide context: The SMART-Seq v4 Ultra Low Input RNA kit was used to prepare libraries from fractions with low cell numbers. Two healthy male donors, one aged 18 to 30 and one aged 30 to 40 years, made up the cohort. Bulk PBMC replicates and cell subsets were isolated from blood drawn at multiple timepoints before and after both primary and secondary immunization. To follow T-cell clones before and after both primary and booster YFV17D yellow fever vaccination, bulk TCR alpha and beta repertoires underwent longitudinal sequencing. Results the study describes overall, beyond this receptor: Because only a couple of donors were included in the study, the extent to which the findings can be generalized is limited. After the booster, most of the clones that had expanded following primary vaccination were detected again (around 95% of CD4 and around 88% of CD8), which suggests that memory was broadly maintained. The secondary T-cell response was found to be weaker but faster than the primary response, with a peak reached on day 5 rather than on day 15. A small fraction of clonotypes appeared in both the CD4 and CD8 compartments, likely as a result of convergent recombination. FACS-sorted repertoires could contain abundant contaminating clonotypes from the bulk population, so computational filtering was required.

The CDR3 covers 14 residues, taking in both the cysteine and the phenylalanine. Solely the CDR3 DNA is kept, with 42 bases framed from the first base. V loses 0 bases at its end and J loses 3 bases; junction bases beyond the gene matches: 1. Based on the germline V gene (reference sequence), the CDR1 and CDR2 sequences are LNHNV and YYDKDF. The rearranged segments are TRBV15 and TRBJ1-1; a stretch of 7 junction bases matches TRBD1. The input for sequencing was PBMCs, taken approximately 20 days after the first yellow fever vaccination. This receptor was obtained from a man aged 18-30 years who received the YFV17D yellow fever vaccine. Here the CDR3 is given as CATSREDRDTEAFF. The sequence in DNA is TGTGCCACCAGCAGAGAAGACAGGGACACTGAAGCTTTCTTT.